What follows are 21 T cell receptor beta chains derived from one specimen sequenced in a study of CD8+CD57+ T cells in acquired aplastic anemia. Genomic DNA templated the TCR beta VDJ and CDR3 profiling. TCRdb re-derived calls from the reads in MiXCR, one entry per CDR3 protein. This table holds 250,000 to 350,000 distinct CDR3 sequences, 45% to 65% found once. Sequencing was done on a sample of sorted CD4+, CD8+, or CD8+CD57+ T cells (not recorded which) from PBMCs. The receptors here all came from a human donor with severe aplastic anemia or a healthy control (not recorded which).

This clonotype was counted a few times. The CDR3 sequence: CASSLEGTSGRVDTQYF. The DNA of the CDR3 is TGTGCCAGCAGCTTAGAGGGGACTAGCGGGAGAGTGGATACGCAGTATTTT. This chain links TRBV7-8 with TRBJ2-3, with 14 bases aligning to TRBD2. Germline CDR1 is SGHVS and CDR2 is FQNEAQ. J lost 6 bases, V lost 1 base, and 6 bases had no gene match. There are 17 residues in the CDR3.

This clonotype was detected only once. This chain joins TRBV15 and TRBJ1-1; possible D gene TRBD1, 6 bases. Germline V gene lookup returns CDR1 LNHNV and CDR2 YYDKDF (reference sequence). The CDR3 is made up of 14 amino acids. V was cut by 5 bases and J by 1 base, with 11 bases left in between. The CDR3 nucleotides are TGTGCCACCAGCGACGGGGGCACGAACACTGAAGCTTTCTTT. It yields the protein CATSDGGTNTEAFF.

Only a few counts were recorded for this clonotype. This chain connects TRBV11-2 to TRBJ1-1; D call uncertain. Looked up from germline, CDR1 is SGHAT and CDR2 is FQNNGV. The CDR3 extends over 20 amino acids. V shed 2 bases and J shed 0 bases, with 25 bases lying between them. This CDR3 is CASSLFSISKFNNLNTEAFF. The CDR3, as DNA: TGTGCCAGCAGCTTATTCTCCATTTCTAAGTTTAATAATTTGAACACTGAAGCTTTCTTT.

This clonotype appeared a single time. A single base separates this from a much larger clone, so it may be a read error. V gene TRBV20-1 combines with J gene TRBJ2-5; 11 bases map to TRBD2. The CDR3 loop spans 15 amino acids. The V and J ends lost 3 bases and 7 bases, in that order; junction bases with no gene match: 10. Germline values: CDR1 DFQATT, CDR2 SNEGSKA (reference sequence). The CDR3 region has the DNA TGCAGTGCTAGTGCCCTAGGGACTAGCGGAGGGACCCAGTACTTC. It is translated as CSASALGTSGGTQYF.

The rearrangement joins TRBV7-8 to TRBJ1-5; unclear D gene. Deletions cut 11 bases from V and 2 bases from J, with 10 bases between. CDR3 length: 12 amino acids. Germline V lookup: CDR1 SGHVS, CDR2 FQNEAQ. CDR3 DNA: TGTGCCTGGAATCAGGGCAATCAGCCCCAGCATTTT. Protein sequence: CAWNQGNQPQHF.

The rearrangement joins TRBV12-5 to TRBJ1-1; D not resolved. V was clipped by 6 bases and J by 1 base, with 9 bases between them. CDR3 length: 13 residues. The germline CDR1 and CDR2 sequences are LGHNT and FRNRAP. CDR3 in amino acids: CASGNLRNTEAFF. CDR3 nucleotide sequence: TGTGCTAGTGGGAACCTTCGGAACACTGAAGCTTTCTTT.

This clonotype has at least ten counts. The chain uses TRBV12-3 or TRBV12-4 and TRBJ2-5; D is undetermined. The length of the CDR3 is 14 residues. Trimming cost V 3 bases and J 2 bases, with 10 bases left between them. As DNA, the CDR3 is TGTGCCAGCAGTTTCCTAGGTCGGCAAGAGACCCAGTACTTC. It yields the protein CASSFLGRQETQYF.

Only one count was recorded for this clonotype. The V call is TRBV7-3, the J call TRBJ2-7; no clear D. V was cut by 5 bases and J by 0 bases, with 11 bases left in between. CDR3 length: 14 residues. The germline gives CDR1 SGHTA, CDR2 FQGTGA. In nucleotides, the CDR3 is TGTGCCAGCAGCCGATTAGACAACTCCTACGAGCAGTACTTC. Translation gives CASSRLDNSYEQYF.

CDR3 DNA sequence: TGTGCCAGCAGGGCCAGTGGACTAGCGGGGGGCCAAGTCGACAATGAGCAGTTCTTC. This gives the protein CASRASGLAGGQVDNEQFF. The chain couples TRBV7-9 to TRBJ2-1, with 14 bases matching TRBD2. The CDR3 has 19 amino acids. The J segment lost 5 bases and the V segment lost 6 bases, leaving 15 bases of the junction unmatched. Germline assignment: CDR1 SEHNR and CDR2 FQNEAQ (reference sequence).

The chain combines TRBV2 with TRBJ2-4; tentatively, D is TRBD1 (5 bases). The CDR3 length is 11 residues. The germline CDR1 and CDR2 sequences are SNHLY and FYNNEI. Trimming shortened V by 7 bases and J by 7 bases, and 8 bases separated the two germline ends. This CDR3 is CASMDTNIQYF. CDR3 nucleotide sequence: TGTGCCAGCATGGACACGAACATTCAGTACTTC.

The chain recombines TRBV7-2 with TRBJ2-3; 9 nucleotides line up with TRBD2. The length of the CDR3 is 16 residues. V shed 3 bases and J 3 bases; nucleotides not matched to a gene: 7. Germline loops: CDR1 SGHTA, CDR2 FQGNSA. The CDR3: CASSLASGTSTDTQYF. CDR3 sequence (DNA): TGTGCCAGCAGCTTGGCTAGCGGGACGTCAACAGATACGCAGTATTTT.

This clonotype has a count of ten or more. The rearrangement uses TRBV19 and TRBJ2-2, with D possibly called TRBD1 or TRBD2 (5 bases each). The CDR3 covers 16 residues. Germline-derived CDR1 and CDR2 are LNHDA and SQIVND (reference sequence). V lost 4 bases, J lost 2 bases, and 14 bases lay in between. The CDR3 sequence is CASSSIRDLNTGELFF. The CDR3, as DNA: TGTGCCAGTAGTAGCATCCGGGACCTAAACACCGGGGAGCTGTTTTTT.

The CDR3 DNA follows: TGTGCCAGCAGGCCATCGAGGAGCTCTGGAAACACCATATATTTT. This gives the protein CASRPSRSSGNTIYF. V gene TRBV7-8 combines with J gene TRBJ1-3; D not resolved. V was shortened by 6 bases and J by 0 bases, with 12 bases between the two germline ends. The CDR3 sequence is 15 residues long. Germline assignment: CDR1 SGHVS and CDR2 FQNEAQ.

This clonotype has a single count. J is TRBJ1-2 and V is TRBV2; 9 nucleotides agree with TRBD1. The germline V gene encodes CDR1 SNHLY and CDR2 FYNNEI. The CDR3 is 13 amino acids. The trim removed 10 bases at V and 3 bases at J, leaving 6 bases unmatched. CDR3 bases: TGTGCCATCACAGGGGGCCTGGACTATGGCTACACCTTC. As protein: CAITGGLDYGYTF.

This clonotype was picked up many times. The gene calls are TRBV20-1 and TRBJ2-3; 9 bases map to TRBD2. The CDR3 contains 14 residues. The germline CDR1 and CDR2 sequences are DFQATT and SNEGSKA (reference sequence). V shed 6 bases and J 7 bases; nucleotides not matched to a gene: 11. The CDR3 region has the DNA TGCAGTGCAAGACTGGCGGGGGGGCCTCATACGCAGTATTTT. Protein: CSARLAGGPHTQYF.

A note on this clonotype: No conserved phenylalanine or tryptophan ends this CDR3, so it is likely a read error. This sequence joins TRBV15 and TRBJ2-7, with 9 bases lining up with TRBD1. The CDR3 totals 15 residues. V was pared by 2 bases and J by 2 bases, with 4 bases of the junction left unmatched. CDR1 and CDR2 from the germline V gene are LNHNV and YYDKDF (reference sequence). CDR3 amino acids: CATSRSGTGTYEQYS. In DNA, the CDR3 is TGTGCCACCAGCAGATCAGGGACAGGGACCTACGAGCAGTACTCC.

This clonotype has a single count. V is TRBV2 and J is TRBJ2-7, with 10 positions matching TRBD1. With 0 bases clipped from V and 5 bases from J, the junction kept 7 bases outside the gene matches. Germline CDR1 SNHLY, CDR2 FYNNEI. CDR3 length: 16 amino acids. The CDR3 DNA follows: TGTGCCAGCAGTGAAGCGCGGGGACAGGGGTTTAACGAGCAGTACTTC. It specifies CASSEARGQGFNEQYF.

V gene TRBV20-1 combines with J gene TRBJ2-7; 9 nucleotides agree with TRBD1. The CDR3 loop spans 15 amino acids. Germline CDR1 and CDR2: DFQATT and SNEGSKA (reference sequence). V lost 7 bases to trimming and J lost 1 base; unmatched junction nucleotides: 11. CDR3 loop: CSVDRTGVLSYEQYF. In DNA form, the CDR3 reads TGCAGTGTTGATCGGACAGGGGTTCTATCCTACGAGCAGTACTTC.

Ten or more counts support this clonotype. The chain recombines TRBV12-5 with TRBJ2-7; TRBD2 is a possible D gene (6 bases). The V gene lost 1 base and the J gene lost 4 bases, with 11 bases spanning the gap. The V gene's germline CDR1 is LGHNT and CDR2 FRNRAP. The CDR3 runs 14 residues. The CDR3 DNA sequence: TGTGCTAGTGGTTTGGAGGGAGGCCGATACGAGCAGTACTTC. It translates to CASGLEGGRYEQYF.

The sample holds many counts of this clonotype. The chain recombines TRBV6-6 with TRBJ2-7; D is ambiguous. V lost 9 bases to trimming and J lost 3 bases, with 15 bases between them. The CDR3 length is 13 residues. Germline V gene sequence: CDR1 MNHNY, CDR2 SVGAGI (reference sequence). CDR3 nucleotides: TGTGCCAGTCATTTTGGCACCAACTACGAGCAGTACTTC. This translates into CASHFGTNYEQYF.

This chain links TRBV7-2 with TRBJ1-4, with 8 bases that match TRBD1. Looked up from germline, CDR1 is SGHTA and CDR2 is FQGNSA. This CDR3 has 14 amino acids. Unmatched junction bases numbered 6, after V lost 5 bases and J lost 7 bases. This CDR3 is CASSPDRVSEKLFF. As DNA, the CDR3 is TGTGCCAGCAGCCCGGACAGGGTCAGTGAAAAACTGTTTTTT.